The 25 T cell receptor beta chains given below trace back to one sample, sequenced in a study of T cells in Graves' hyperthyroidism and ophthalmopathy. The CDR3 regions of TCR beta were amplified from RNA transcripts. Initially, a first-round RT-PCR of the TCR CDR3 employed the HTBI primer set. TCRdb used MiXCR to reprocess the multiplex PCR reads, holding one entry per CDR3 protein. Seen here are around 110,000 distinct CDR3 sequences, 16% observed once, and the top ten hold under 45%. The specimen was blood. The receptors derive from a woman in her 50s with Graves' hyperthyroidism.

Only a few counts were recorded for this clonotype. The chain has TRBV19 and TRBJ1-5; 8 nucleotides agree with TRBD1. The CDR3 runs 16 residues. The V and J ends lost 7 bases and 1 base, in that order; junction bases with no gene match: 9. Germline-derived CDR1 and CDR2 are LNHDA and SQIVND (reference sequence). CDR3 in DNA: TGTGCCAGTACAAGACAGGGGCAGGGGAGCAATCAGCCCCAGCATTTT. It codes for CASTRQGQGSNQPQHF.

The chain couples TRBV7-2 to TRBJ1-1, with D perhaps matching TRBD1 (5 bases). This CDR3 contains 15 residues. CDR1 and CDR2 (germline): SGHTA, FQGNSA. V gave up 5 bases and J gave up 4 bases, with 17 bases separating them. CDR3 amino acids: CASSEGSLGSTEAFF. In DNA, the CDR3 is TGTGCCAGCAGCGAGGGGTCCCTTGGAAGCACTGAAGCTTTCTTT.

The chain joins TRBV7-9 to TRBJ1-3; TRBD1 is a possible D gene (5 bases). The CDR3 contains 14 residues. V was clipped by 3 bases and J by 3 bases, with 9 bases between them. The V gene's germline CDR1 is SEHNR and CDR2 FQNEAQ (reference sequence). The CDR3 DNA sequence: TGTGCCAGCAGCTTGCGGGGGTTTGGAAACACCATATATTTT. Its protein product is CASSLRGFGNTIYF.

The DNA of the CDR3 is TGCGCCAGCAGCTCGGGACGGGTAGCTTTCTTT. Translation gives CASSSGRVAFF. The V and J genes are TRBV5-1 and TRBJ1-1; TRBD1 is a possible D gene (5 bases). Deletions cut 3 bases from V and 10 bases from J, with 10 bases between. The CDR3 is 11 residues long. Per germline, CDR1 SGHRS and CDR2 YFSETQ.

This clonotype occurred many times. The chain employs TRBV28 and TRBJ2-6; D gene ambiguous. Germline CDR1 and CDR2: MDHEN and SYDVKM. This CDR3 is 14 amino acids long. V dropped 5 bases and J dropped 8 bases, with 13 bases sitting between them. The CDR3 nucleotides read TGTGCCAGCAGTCGGGCTTCTGGACCCAACGTCCTGACTTTC. Translated, it gives CASSRASGPNVLTF.

This clonotype was observed many times. The CDR3 nucleotides read TGTGCCAGCAGCCAAGGTTGGACAGGAAATGAAAAACTGTTTTTT. Amino acid sequence: CASSQGWTGNEKLFF. The chain couples TRBV3-1 to TRBJ1-4; 7 bases are a match to TRBD1. Germline loops: CDR1 LGHDT, CDR2 YNNKEL (reference sequence). Trimming cost V 1 base and J 5 bases; bases outside gene matches: 4. The CDR3 runs 15 residues.

This clonotype was detected many times. In DNA, the CDR3 is TGCGCCAGCAGCCCTGGGACAGACTCCTATAATTCACCCCTCCACTTT. Translating it yields CASSPGTDSYNSPLHF. The chain employs TRBV5-1 and TRBJ1-6; 7 bases are shared with TRBD1. V dropped 4 bases and J dropped 0; count of bases not matched to a gene: 4. The germline V gene encodes CDR1 SGHRS and CDR2 YFSETQ. This CDR3 has 16 residues.

This chain links TRBV5-1 with TRBJ2-1; 11 positions agree with TRBD2. With 2 bases clipped from V and 7 bases from J, the junction kept 5 bases outside the gene matches. The CDR3 length is 15 residues. Germline V gives CDR1 SGHRS, CDR2 YFSETQ. The CDR3 region is CASSFFTSGGNEQFF. CDR3 coding DNA: TGCGCCAGCAGCTTTTTTACTAGCGGGGGAAATGAGCAGTTCTTC.

V usage is TRBV7-8 and J usage is TRBJ2-1; either TRBD1 or TRBD2 may fit D (6 bases each). CDR3 length: 14 amino acids. V lost 7 bases, J lost 5 bases, and 15 bases lay in between. The germline V gene has CDR1 SGHVS and CDR2 FQNEAQ. The CDR3 nucleotides are TGTGCCAGCACCCGGGGGCCGAGTAACAATGAGCAGTTCTTC. Its translation is CASTRGPSNNEQFF.

In its sample, this clonotype was seen many times. The J gene is TRBJ1-4, the V gene TRBV7-2; D unclear. Trimming took off 5 bases at V and 5 bases at J, with 12 bases between the two ends. The CDR3 loop spans 14 amino acids. CDR1 and CDR2 from the germline V gene are SGHTA and FQGNSA. CDR3 loop: CASSRYVENEKLFF. CDR3 nucleotides: TGTGCCAGCAGCCGCTACGTGGAGAATGAAAAACTGTTTTTT.

This clonotype was seen repeatedly, ten times or more. CDR3 sequence: CASSLLTGFQETQYF. The CDR3 DNA follows: TGTGCCAGCAGTTTATTGACAGGATTCCAAGAGACCCAGTACTTC. V usage is TRBV28 and J usage is TRBJ2-5, with D possibly matching TRBD1 (6 bases). V dropped 1 base and J dropped 1 base, with 10 bases sitting between them. The CDR3 runs 15 residues. Germline V gene lookup returns CDR1 MDHEN and CDR2 SYDVKM.

The chain has TRBV10-2 and TRBJ2-7; 10 bases align to TRBD1. The CDR3 is 14 amino acids. V lost 4 bases and J lost 3; bases outside the gene matches: 3. Germline V gene sequence: CDR1 WSHSY, CDR2 SAAADI. The CDR3 DNA sequence: TGCGCCAGCAGTGGAAGGACAGGGGGCTACGAGCAGTACGTC. The encoded protein is CASSGRTGGYEQYV.

CDR3 in DNA: TGTGCCAGCAGTTTAGGGACTAGCGGGAGTCCAACAGATACGCAGTATTTT. Protein: CASSLGTSGSPTDTQYF. The chain links TRBV28 to TRBJ2-3, with TRBD2 matching over 14 bases. The germline V gene encodes CDR1 MDHEN and CDR2 SYDVKM. The length of the CDR3 is 17 residues. The V and J ends lost 2 bases and 3 bases, in that order; junction bases with no gene match: 4.

This clonotype has ten or more counts. The chain joins TRBV20-1 to TRBJ2-7, with D possibly matching TRBD2 (7 bases). The CDR3 runs to 14 residues. Germline V gene lookup returns CDR1 DFQATT and CDR2 SNEGSKA (reference sequence). Trimming removed 3 bases at V and 3 bases at J, with 15 bases between. CDR3 sequence reads: CSASGGGSGYEQYF. CDR3 nucleotides: TGCAGTGCTAGTGGGGGCGGGAGTGGCTACGAGCAGTACTTC.

The chain links TRBV5-1 to TRBJ2-2; no firm D call. The CDR3 is made up of 15 amino acids. Germline V gene sequence: CDR1 SGHRS, CDR2 YFSETQ. V was trimmed by 0 bases and J by 5 bases, leaving 11 bases between them. In DNA, the CDR3 is TGCGCCAGCAGCTTGGCGGGTCAAAGGACCGGGGAGCTGTTTTTT. Translating gives CASSLAGQRTGELFF. The whole variable domain, remainder taken from reference TRBV5-1 and TRBJ2-2, is KAGVTQTPRYLIKTRGQQVTLSCSPISGHRSVSWYQQTPGQGLQFLFEYFSETQRNKGNFPGRFSGRQFSNSRSEMNVSTLELGDSALYLCASSLAGQRTGELFFGEGSRLTVL.

This clonotype was observed many times. The chain has TRBV29-1 and TRBJ2-1, with unresolved D. In germline, CDR1 is SQVTM, CDR2 ANQGSEA. The CDR3 spans 13 residues. V was pared by 1 base and J by 3 bases, with 7 bases between. The CDR3 nucleotides are TGCAGCGTTGAAGCCGGACGCTACAATGAGCAGTTCTTC. This gives the protein CSVEAGRYNEQFF.

This clonotype came up a few times. The gene calls are TRBV5-6 and TRBJ2-7, with TRBD2 identical over 7 bases. CDR3 length: 14 amino acids. The germline CDR1 and CDR2 sequences are SGHDT and YYEEEE. V gave up 0 bases and J gave up 2 bases; unmatched junction bases: 2. The DNA of the CDR3 is TGTGCCAGCAGCTTGGGCGGACTAGCCTACGAGCAGTACGTC. Translating gives CASSLGGLAYEQYV.

The sample holds many counts of this clonotype. The J gene is TRBJ2-3, the V gene TRBV6-1, with 12 bases aligning to TRBD2. The germline V gene has CDR1 MNHNS and CDR2 SASEGT. This CDR3 has 15 amino acids. The ends lost 5 bases at V and 6 bases at J; junction bases unmatched: 6. CDR3 sequence reads: CASSKPTSGSDTQYF. The CDR3 DNA sequence: TGTGCCAGCAGTAAACCGACTAGCGGGAGTGATACGCAGTATTTT.

This rearrangement joins TRBV7-2 to TRBJ2-2, with D uncertain. This CDR3 spans 18 amino acids. Per germline, CDR1 SGHTA and CDR2 FQGNSA. V shed 0 bases and J shed 0 bases, with 14 bases lying between them. The CDR3 sequence is CASSLAARQLPNTGELFF. CDR3 nucleotide sequence: TGTGCCAGCAGCTTAGCGGCGCGGCAGCTACCGAACACCGGGGAGCTGTTTTTT.

This clonotype has a count of ten or more. This chain joins TRBV3-1 and TRBJ2-4; TRBD1 matches 7 bases. The CDR3 is 14 residues long. Germline V lookup: CDR1 LGHDT, CDR2 YNNKEL (reference sequence). V gave up 2 bases and J gave up 5 bases; unmatched junction bases: 3. The CDR3 bases are TGTGCCAGCAGCCAACGGGACAGCCAAAACATTCAGTACTTC. It translates to CASSQRDSQNIQYF.

The chain couples TRBV11-3 to TRBJ1-1, with TRBD1 as a possible D gene (5 bases). Trimming cost V 0 bases and J 3 bases, with 11 bases left between them. The CDR3 loop spans 15 amino acids. Germline CDR1 reads SGHNT; CDR2 reads YENEEA. CDR3 in DNA: TGTGCCAGCAGCTTAGATGAGGGGAAGGACACTGAAGCTTTCTTT. Its protein product is CASSLDEGKDTEAFF.

The J gene is TRBJ1-1, the V gene TRBV30; the D gene is possibly TRBD1 (6 bases). Germline V lookup: CDR1 GTSNPN, CDR2 SVGIG (reference sequence). The CDR3 runs 13 residues. V lost 3 bases and J 7 bases, leaving 15 bases between the germline ends. Here the CDR3 reads CAWSQGHSLEAFF. The CDR3 region has the DNA TGTGCCTGGAGCCAGGGACACTCGCTTGAAGCTTTCTTT.

This clonotype was picked up many times. V gene TRBV5-1 combines with J gene TRBJ1-1; tentatively, D is TRBD1 (6 bases). Germline values: CDR1 SGHRS, CDR2 YFSETQ. Between the trimmed V and J ends, which lost 1 base and 0 bases, there was a span of 13 bases. The CDR3 loop spans 16 amino acids. The CDR3 sequence is CASSLYGGPLNTEAFF. The CDR3 DNA reads TGCGCCAGCAGCTTGTACGGGGGGCCCTTGAACACTGAAGCTTTCTTT.

This clonotype was counted many times. The chain recombines TRBV6-2 or TRBV6-3 with TRBJ2-1; TRBD2 matches at 9 bases. Germline values: CDR1 MNHEY, CDR2 SVGEGT. The CDR3 contains 13 residues. Trimming cost V 5 bases and J 12 bases; bases outside gene matches: 8. This chain's CDR3 is CASSEPLAGRQFF. The CDR3 coding sequence is TGTGCCAGCAGTGAACCCCTAGCGGGAAGGCAGTTCTTC.

This clonotype was counted ten times or more. The chain is built from TRBV28 and TRBJ1-2; D is unclear. Germline CDR1 reads MDHEN; CDR2 reads SYDVKM. V lost 4 bases and J lost 8, with 11 bases in between. The CDR3 contains 12 residues. CDR3 bases: TGTGCCAGCAGTTATGACGATTCCGGCTACACCTTC. Protein: CASSYDDSGYTF.